These 10 T cell receptor beta chains originate from one sample sequenced in a study of cytomegalovirus exposure and HLA in healthy donors. PCR involved 60 Vbeta and 13 Jbeta primers. TCRdb's copy holds only in-frame clones and misses some; the assay was immunoSEQ multiplex PCR. There are over 80,000 clones in the sample; roughly 74% occur only once, and around 3.2% lies in the top ten. The sequenced material came from PBMCs. These receptors were taken from a female donor in good health and CMV-seropositive.

The chain uses TRBV13 and TRBJ2-3; D remains unclear. Germline V gives CDR1 PRHDT, CDR2 FYEKMQ (reference sequence). V lost 3 bases to trimming and J lost 4 bases, with 5 bases between them. The CDR3 totals 12 residues. The CDR3 DNA reads TGTGCCAGCAGCTTGTCAGCAGATACGCAGTATTTT. Protein: CASSLSADTQYF. Complete variable domain (other parts from reference TRBV13 and TRBJ2-3): AAGVIQSPRHLIKEKRETATLKCYPIPRHDTVYWYQQGPGQDPQFLISFYEKMQSDKGSIPDRFSAQQFSDYHSELNMSSLELGDSALYFCASSLSADTQYFGPGTRLTVL.

This chain joins TRBV7-3 and TRBJ2-2; TRBD2 matches 7 bases. Trimming at V came to 5 bases and at J to 3 bases, leaving 3 bases not matched to a gene. CDR1 and CDR2 from the germline V gene are SGHTA and FQGTGA. The CDR3 extends over 14 amino acids. This CDR3 is CASSRTRDTGELFF. The CDR3 DNA reads TGTGCCAGCAGCAGGACTAGGGACACCGGGGAGCTGTTTTTT. The whole variable domain, filled in from reference TRBV7-3 and TRBJ2-2, reads GAGVSQTPSNKVTEKGKYVELRCDPISGHTALYWYRQSLGQGPEFLIYFQGTGAADDSGLPNDRFFAVRPEGSVSTLKIQRTERGDSAVYLCASSRTRDTGELFFGEGSRLTVL.

The rearrangement uses TRBV6-1 and TRBJ2-3; TRBD1 matches at 11 bases. The germline V gene has CDR1 MNHNS and CDR2 SASEGT. The CDR3 has 15 residues. Trimming cost V 7 bases and J 4 bases; bases outside gene matches: 7. CDR3 sequence (DNA): TGTGCCAGCATTCGAGGGGGACAGGGGGCAGATACGCAGTATTTT. This translates into CASIRGGQGADTQYF.

For this clone: At the DNA level, this CDR3 is encoded by other sequences in the same sample as well. The rearrangement uses TRBV7-2 and TRBJ1-1, with 9 bases lining up with TRBD1. The CDR3 is made up of 14 amino acids. CDR1 is SGHTA, CDR2 FQGNSA, per germline. Trimming removed 5 bases from V and 5 bases from J; junction bases left unmatched: 6. The CDR3 DNA follows: TGTGCCAGCAGCGGACAGGGGCCGGGGACTGAAGCTTTCTTT. Translating it yields CASSGQGPGTEAFF. The variable domain in full, with the rest retrieved from reference TRBV7-2 and TRBJ1-1, is GAGVSQSPSNKVTEKGKDVELRCDPISGHTALYWYRQSLGQGLEFLIYFQGNSAPDKSGLPSDRFSAERTGGSVSTLTIQRTQQEDSAVYLCASSGQGPGTEAFFGQGTRLTVV.

V and J are TRBV28 and TRBJ2-1; 8 nucleotides agree with TRBD2. The J segment lost 8 bases and the V segment lost 1 base, leaving 13 bases of the junction unmatched. Germline V lookup: CDR1 MDHEN, CDR2 SYDVKM. CDR3 length equals 17 residues. For the CDR3, the DNA is TGTGCCAGCAGTTTATATGGGCCCGGGAGGGCCTCGGATGAGCAGTTCTTC. Protein sequence: CASSLYGPGRASDEQFF.

V usage is TRBV5-1 and J usage is TRBJ2-7; no clear D. The V end lost 4 bases, the J end lost 4 bases, and 18 bases lay between the germline ends. CDR1 SGHRS and CDR2 YFSETQ come from the germline V gene. The CDR3 has 15 amino acids. The CDR3 spells CASSPESQARYEQYF. The CDR3, as DNA: TGCGCCAGCAGCCCCGAATCCCAAGCAAGATACGAGCAGTACTTC. Together with reference TRBV5-1 and TRBJ2-7, the CDR3 gives the full variable domain: KAGVTQTPRYLIKTRGQQVTLSCSPISGHRSVSWYQQTPGQGLQFLFEYFSETQRNKGNFPGRFSGRQFSNSRSEMNVSTLELGDSALYLCASSPESQARYEQYFGPGTRLTVT.

The genes are TRBV5-1 and TRBJ2-2; 7 bases line up with TRBD1. J lost 2 bases, V lost 4 bases, and 11 bases had no gene match. The CDR3 is 17 residues long. The germline CDR1 and CDR2 sequences are SGHRS and YFSETQ. Here the CDR3 DNA reads TGCGCCAGCAGCCTATTCACCGGGACAGCAAACACCGGGGAGCTGTTTTTT. This translates into CASSLFTGTANTGELFF.

This rearrangement joins TRBV4-1 to TRBJ2-1; 12 bases line up with TRBD2. After removal of 0 bases from V and 8 bases from J, the junction contained 14 bases not matched to a gene. Germline assignment: CDR1 MGHRA and CDR2 YSYEKL. The CDR3 runs to 19 residues. As DNA, the CDR3 is TGCGCCAGCAGCCAAGAGGGGGCTAGCGGGAGGGTGTATGGGCATGAGCAGTTCTTC. Translated: CASSQEGASGRVYGHEQFF.

The rearrangement joins TRBV30 to TRBJ2-1; 8 nucleotides agree with TRBD2. Germline loops: CDR1 GTSNPN, CDR2 SVGIG (reference sequence). The CDR3 covers 14 residues. This CDR3 reads CASWTHGGGNEQFF. CDR3 in DNA: TGTGCTTCATGGACCCACGGGGGGGGGAATGAGCAGTTCTTC.

In DNA, the CDR3 is TGCGCCAGCAGCCAAGAATCGGGGGGCGCAGATACGCAGTATTTT. It is translated as CASSQESGGADTQYF. The chain uses TRBV4-3 and TRBJ2-3; D might be TRBD2 (7 bases). This CDR3 comprises 15 residues. CDR1 and CDR2 from the germline V gene are LGHNA and YSLEER. Trimming shortened V by 0 bases and J by 4 bases, and 11 bases separated the two germline ends.